The clone carrying this TCR beta chain appeared a few times. Analysis merged second doses at about 4 or about 12 weeks. These data are taken from a study of T cell responses to AZD1222 COVID-19 vaccine. Deletions cut 10 bases from V and 1 base from J, with 13 bases between. CDR3 length: 13 amino acids. The germline V gene has CDR1 LNHDA and CDR2 SQIVND (reference sequence). This table comes from immunoSEQ multiplex PCR, and its TCRdb copy is limited to in-frame clones, with some not included. This sample yields 130,000 or so clones, of which 70% to 90% are seen a single time; roughly 5.2% belongs to the top ten.

This clonotype was sampled from an adult who received the AZD1222 COVID-19 vaccine. V is TRBV19 and J is TRBJ1-1; D is unresolved. The specimen was peripheral blood, collected 28 days after the second AZD1222 dose. CDR3 DNA: TGTGCCACGACCCGCCTGGGGAACACTGAAGCTTTCTTT. Its protein product is CATTRLGNTEAFF.